The T cell receptor (beta chain) described here comes from a study of shared clonotypes between healthy human individuals. Using immunoSEQ multiplex PCR, the repertoire was profiled, and TCRdb retains in-frame clones only, with some absent. Counted here are roughly 2.2 million clones, 85% to 95% occurring once; the ten biggest clones make up approximately 0.4%. As regards this clone: Its antigen is unknown.

Recent vaccinations or acute infections were absent in the healthy HIV-negative adult donors. Findings and limits, study-wide: Four donors shared approximately 5% of their naive CD4 clonotypes. A small donor pool kept down the genetic and exposure-history diversity that was represented.

This CDR3 region has 14 residues. The V end was cut by 1 base, the J end by 3 bases, with 10 bases between. Germline CDR1 is SGHAT and CDR2 is FQNNGV. Sequenced sample: naive CD4+ T cells from PBMCs. The sample's subset: CD45RA+ positively selected. The rearrangement uses TRBV11-2 and TRBJ2-7; TRBD1 might be the D (7 bases). The clonotype comes from a young man in good health. Some clones in this sample may be carry-over from other donors' samples. For the CDR3, the DNA is TGTGCCAGCAGCTTAGGGGGGGACAGCTACGAGCAGTACTTC. As protein: CASSLGGDSYEQYF.